This TCR beta chain was found in a study of post-analysis software for immune sequencing data. Study-wide points: F measure clustering grouped samples strongly by preparation batch. Included in a set of several TRBV segments more frequent in patients than controls were TRBV5-6, TRBV5-1 and TRBV20-1.

cDNA libraries of TCR beta carried unique molecular identifiers. TCRdb called the PCR reads again in MiXCR, with one record for every CDR3 protein. The data show around 180,000 distinct CDR3 sequences, 25% to 35% seen once. Worth noting for this clonotype: Its antigen is unidentified.

The CDR3 sequence is 18 residues long. Germline CDR1 MDHEN, CDR2 SYDVKM. V was trimmed by 5 bases and J by 2 bases, leaving 19 bases between them. This receptor was obtained from a girl between 5 and 17 years old with multiple sclerosis. The chain has TRBV28 and TRBJ2-6, with D perhaps matching TRBD2 (6 bases). The sample was blood. The CDR3 spells CASSPPEGTITGANVLTF. CDR3 DNA: TGTGCCAGCAGTCCCCCGGAGGGTACAATAACTGGGGCCAACGTCCTGACTTTC. Full variable domain (remainder filled in from reference TRBV28 and TRBJ2-6): DVKVTQSSRYLVKRTGEKVFLECVQDMDHENMFWYRQDPGLGLRLIYFSYDVKMKEKGDIPEGYSVSREKKERFSLILESASTNQTSMYLCASSPPEGTITGANVLTFGAGSRLTVL.